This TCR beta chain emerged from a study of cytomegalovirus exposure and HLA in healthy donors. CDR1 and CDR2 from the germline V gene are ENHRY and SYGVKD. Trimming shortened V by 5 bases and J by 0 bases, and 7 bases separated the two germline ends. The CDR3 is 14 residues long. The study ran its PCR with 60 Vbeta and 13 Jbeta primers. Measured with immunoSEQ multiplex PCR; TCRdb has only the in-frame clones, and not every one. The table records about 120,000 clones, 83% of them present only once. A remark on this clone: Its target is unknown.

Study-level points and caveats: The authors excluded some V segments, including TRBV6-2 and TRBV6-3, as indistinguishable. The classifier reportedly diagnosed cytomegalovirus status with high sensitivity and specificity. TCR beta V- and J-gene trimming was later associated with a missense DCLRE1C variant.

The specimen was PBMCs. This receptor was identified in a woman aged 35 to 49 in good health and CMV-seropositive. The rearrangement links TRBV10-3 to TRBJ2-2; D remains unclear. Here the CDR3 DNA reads TGTGCCATCAGTAAAAACACGAACACCGGGGAGCTGTTTTTT. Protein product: CAISKNTNTGELFF.